This T cell receptor (beta chain) derives from a study of T cell responses to AZD1222 COVID-19 vaccine. Comment on this clone: Its cognate antigen is unknown.

Clones were read by immunoSEQ multiplex PCR, and TCRdb kept only the in-frame ones, dropping some. The sample shows tens of thousands of clones, around 80% of them seen only once. Study results and caveats: Baseline seropositivity occurred in only a handful of AZD1222 recipients. Possibly, clonal diversity was underestimated; donors were largely white British and included more females. At 160-218 and 743-854, vaccine-associated CD4 TCRs were dominant, and they spanned spike.

There are 16 residues in the CDR3. Germline V gene data show CDR1 as ENHRY and CDR2 as SYGVKD. The germline V and J ends were trimmed by 3 bases and 2 bases, with 15 bases remaining between them. The source was peripheral blood, collected 28 days after the second AZD1222 dose. The V and J genes are TRBV10-3 and TRBJ2-3; a possible D gene is TRBD1 (5 bases). The TCR was taken from an adult who received the AZD1222 COVID-19 vaccine. In nucleotides, the CDR3 is TGTGCCATCAGTGACCCAAGGGGTACCAACACAGATACGCAGTATTTT. This gives the protein CAISDPRGTNTDTQYF.